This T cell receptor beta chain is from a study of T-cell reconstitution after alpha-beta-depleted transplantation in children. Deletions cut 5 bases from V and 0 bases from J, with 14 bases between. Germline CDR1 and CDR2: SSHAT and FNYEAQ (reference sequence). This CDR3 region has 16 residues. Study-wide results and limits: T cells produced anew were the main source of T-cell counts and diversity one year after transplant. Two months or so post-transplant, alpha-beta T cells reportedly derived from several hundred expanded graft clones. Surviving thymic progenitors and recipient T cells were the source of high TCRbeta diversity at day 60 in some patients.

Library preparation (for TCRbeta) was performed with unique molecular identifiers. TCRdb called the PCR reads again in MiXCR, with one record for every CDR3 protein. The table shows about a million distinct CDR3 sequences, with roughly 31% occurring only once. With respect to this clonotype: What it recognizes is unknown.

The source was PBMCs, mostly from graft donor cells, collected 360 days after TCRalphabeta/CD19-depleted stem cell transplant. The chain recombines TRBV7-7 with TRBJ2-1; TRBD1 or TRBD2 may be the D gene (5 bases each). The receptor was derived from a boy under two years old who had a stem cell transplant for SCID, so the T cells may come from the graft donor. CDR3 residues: CASSVGDGYSYNEQFF. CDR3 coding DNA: TGTGCCAGCAGCGTCGGGGACGGATACTCCTACAATGAGCAGTTCTTC.